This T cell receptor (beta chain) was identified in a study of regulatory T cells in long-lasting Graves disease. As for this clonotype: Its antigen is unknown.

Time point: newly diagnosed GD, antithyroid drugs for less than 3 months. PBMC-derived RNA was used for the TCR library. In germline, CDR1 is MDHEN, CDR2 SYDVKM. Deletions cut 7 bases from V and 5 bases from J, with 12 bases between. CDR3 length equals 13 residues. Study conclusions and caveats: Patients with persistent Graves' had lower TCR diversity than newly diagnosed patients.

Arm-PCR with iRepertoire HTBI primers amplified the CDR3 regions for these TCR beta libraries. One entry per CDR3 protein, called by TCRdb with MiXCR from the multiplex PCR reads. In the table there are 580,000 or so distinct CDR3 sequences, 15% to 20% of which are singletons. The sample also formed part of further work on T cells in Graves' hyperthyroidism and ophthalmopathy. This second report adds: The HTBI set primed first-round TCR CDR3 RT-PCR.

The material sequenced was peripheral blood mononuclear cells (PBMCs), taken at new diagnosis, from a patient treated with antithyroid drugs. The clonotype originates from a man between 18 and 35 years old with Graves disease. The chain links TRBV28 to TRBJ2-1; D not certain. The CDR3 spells CASMKGPHNEQFF. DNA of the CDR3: TGTGCCAGCATGAAGGGCCCTCACAATGAGCAGTTCTTC.